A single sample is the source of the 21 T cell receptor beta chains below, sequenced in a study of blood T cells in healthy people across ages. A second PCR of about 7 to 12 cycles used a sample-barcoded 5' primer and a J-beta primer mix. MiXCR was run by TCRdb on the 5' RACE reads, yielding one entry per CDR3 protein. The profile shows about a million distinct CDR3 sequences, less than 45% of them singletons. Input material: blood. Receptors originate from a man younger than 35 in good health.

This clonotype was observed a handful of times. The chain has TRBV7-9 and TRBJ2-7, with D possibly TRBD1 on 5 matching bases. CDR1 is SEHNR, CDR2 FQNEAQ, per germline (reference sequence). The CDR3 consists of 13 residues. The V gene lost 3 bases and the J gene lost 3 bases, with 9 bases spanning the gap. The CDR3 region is CASSLTDNYEQYF. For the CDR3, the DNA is TGTGCCAGCAGCTTGACAGATAACTACGAGCAGTACTTC.

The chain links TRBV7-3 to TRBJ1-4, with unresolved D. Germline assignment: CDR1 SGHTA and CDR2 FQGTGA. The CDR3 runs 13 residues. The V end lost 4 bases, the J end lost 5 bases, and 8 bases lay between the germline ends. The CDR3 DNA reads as TGTGCCAGCAGCTCGAACCCAAATGAAAAACTGTTTTTT. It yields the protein CASSSNPNEKLFF. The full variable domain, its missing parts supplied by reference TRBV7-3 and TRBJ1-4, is GAGVSQTPSNKVTEKGKYVELRCDPISGHTALYWYRQSLGQGPEFLIYFQGTGAADDSGLPNDRFFAVRPEGSVSTLKIQRTERGDSAVYLCASSSNPNEKLFFGSGTQLSVL.

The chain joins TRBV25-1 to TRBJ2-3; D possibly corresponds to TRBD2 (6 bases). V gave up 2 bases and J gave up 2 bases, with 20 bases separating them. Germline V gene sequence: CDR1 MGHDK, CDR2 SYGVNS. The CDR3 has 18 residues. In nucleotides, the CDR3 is TGTGCCAGCAGTGAACGGGGACGCGGGGAGCTCTACACAGATACGCAGTATTTT. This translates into CASSERGRGELYTDTQYF.

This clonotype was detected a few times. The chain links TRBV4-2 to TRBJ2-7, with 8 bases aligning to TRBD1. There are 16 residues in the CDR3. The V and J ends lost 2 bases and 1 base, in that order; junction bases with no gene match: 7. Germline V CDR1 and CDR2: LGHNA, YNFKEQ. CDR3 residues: CASSQRGTGESYEQYF. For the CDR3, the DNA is TGTGCCAGCAGCCAACGCGGGACAGGTGAGTCCTACGAGCAGTACTTC.

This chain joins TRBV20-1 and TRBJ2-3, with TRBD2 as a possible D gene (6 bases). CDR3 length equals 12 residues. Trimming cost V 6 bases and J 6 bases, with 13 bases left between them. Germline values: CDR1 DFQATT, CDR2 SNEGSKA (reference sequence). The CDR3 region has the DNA TGCAGTGCACTTCCTAGCGTGGATACGCAGTATTTT. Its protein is CSALPSVDTQYF.

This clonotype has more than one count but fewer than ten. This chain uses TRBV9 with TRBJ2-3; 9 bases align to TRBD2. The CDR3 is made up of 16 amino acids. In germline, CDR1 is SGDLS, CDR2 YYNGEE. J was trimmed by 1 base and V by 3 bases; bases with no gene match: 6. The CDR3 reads CASSGNRLAGTDTQYF. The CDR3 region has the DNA TGTGCCAGCAGCGGGAATAGACTAGCGGGCACAGATACGCAGTATTTT. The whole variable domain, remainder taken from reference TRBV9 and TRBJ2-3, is DSGVTQTPKHLITATGQRVTLRCSPRSGDLSVYWYQQSLDQGLQFLIQYYNGEERAKGNILERFSAQQFPDLHSELNLSSLELGDSALYFCASSGNRLAGTDTQYFGPGTRLTVL.

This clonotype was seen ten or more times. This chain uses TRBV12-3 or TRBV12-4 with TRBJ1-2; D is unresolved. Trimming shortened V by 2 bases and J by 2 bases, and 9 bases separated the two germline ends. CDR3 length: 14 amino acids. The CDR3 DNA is TGTGCCAGCAGTTTACGTCCTTCCAACTATGGCTACACCTTC. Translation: CASSLRPSNYGYTF.

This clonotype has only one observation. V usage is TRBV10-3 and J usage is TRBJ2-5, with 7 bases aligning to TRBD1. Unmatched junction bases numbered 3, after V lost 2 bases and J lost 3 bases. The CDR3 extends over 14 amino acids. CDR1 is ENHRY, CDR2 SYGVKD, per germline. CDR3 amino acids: CAISEVDREETQYF. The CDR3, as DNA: TGTGCCATCAGTGAGGTAGACAGGGAAGAGACCCAGTACTTC.

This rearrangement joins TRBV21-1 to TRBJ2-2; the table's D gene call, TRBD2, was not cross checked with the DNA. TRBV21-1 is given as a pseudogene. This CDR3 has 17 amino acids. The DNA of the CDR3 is TGTGCCAGCAGCAAAGGAGGGGTGGACCCCTACCGAGTAGCGGTGTTTTTT. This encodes CASSKGGVDPYRVAVFF.

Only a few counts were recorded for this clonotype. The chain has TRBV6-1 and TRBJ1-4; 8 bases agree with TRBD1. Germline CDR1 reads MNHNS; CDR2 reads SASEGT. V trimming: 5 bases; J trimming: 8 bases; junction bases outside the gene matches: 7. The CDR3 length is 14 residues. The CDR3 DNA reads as TGTGCCAGCAGTTCCCAGGGGGCTGGGGAAAAACTGTTTTTT. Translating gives CASSSQGAGEKLFF.

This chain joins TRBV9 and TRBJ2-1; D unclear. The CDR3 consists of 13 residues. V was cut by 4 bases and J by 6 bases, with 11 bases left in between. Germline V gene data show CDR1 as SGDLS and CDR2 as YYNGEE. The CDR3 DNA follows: TGTGCCAGCAGCCCCCACCCGGGCAATGAGCAGTTCTTC. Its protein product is CASSPHPGNEQFF.

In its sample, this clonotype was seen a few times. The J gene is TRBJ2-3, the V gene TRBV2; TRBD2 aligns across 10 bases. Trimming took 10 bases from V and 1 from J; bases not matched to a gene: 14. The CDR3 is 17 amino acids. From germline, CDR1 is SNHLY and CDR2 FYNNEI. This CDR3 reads CATPGTSVGSGTDTQYF. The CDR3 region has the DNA TGTGCCACTCCCGGGACTAGCGTCGGATCCGGCACAGATACGCAGTATTTT.

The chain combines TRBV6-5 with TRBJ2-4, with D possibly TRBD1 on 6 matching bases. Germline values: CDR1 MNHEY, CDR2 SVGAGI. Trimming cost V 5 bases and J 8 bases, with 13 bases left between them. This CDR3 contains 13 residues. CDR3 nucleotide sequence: TGTGCCAGCAGTATCCAGGGGCGCGACATTCAGTACTTC. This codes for CASSIQGRDIQYF.

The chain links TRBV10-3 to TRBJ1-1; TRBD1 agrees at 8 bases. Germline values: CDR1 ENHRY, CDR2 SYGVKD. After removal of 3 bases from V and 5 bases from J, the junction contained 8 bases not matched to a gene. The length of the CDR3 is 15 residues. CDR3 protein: CAISEDQGALTEAFF. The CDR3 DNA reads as TGTGCCATCAGTGAAGACCAGGGGGCGCTTACTGAAGCTTTCTTT.

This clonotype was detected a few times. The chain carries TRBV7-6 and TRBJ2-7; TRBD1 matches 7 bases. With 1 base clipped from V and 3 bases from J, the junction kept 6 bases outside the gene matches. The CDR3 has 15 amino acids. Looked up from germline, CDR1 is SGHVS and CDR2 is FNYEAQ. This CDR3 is CASSLGDRNYYEQYF. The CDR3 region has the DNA TGTGCCAGCAGCTTAGGGGACAGAAACTACTACGAGCAGTACTTC.

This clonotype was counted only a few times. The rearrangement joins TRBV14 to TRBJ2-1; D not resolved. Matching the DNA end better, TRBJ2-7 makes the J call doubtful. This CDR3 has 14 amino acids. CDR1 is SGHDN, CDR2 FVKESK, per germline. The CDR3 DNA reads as TGTGCCAGCAGTCCCCTAAGAAGCTACAATGAGCAGTACTTC. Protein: CASSPLRSYNEQYF.

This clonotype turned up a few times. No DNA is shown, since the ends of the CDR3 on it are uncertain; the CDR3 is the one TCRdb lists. CDR3 region: CASSQPVAGGNFALAKNIQYF. This chain uses TRBV21-1 with TRBJ2-4; the table's D call of TRBD2 was not tested on the DNA. TRBV21-1 is a recognized pseudogene. The CDR3 region is 21 residues in length, termini included.

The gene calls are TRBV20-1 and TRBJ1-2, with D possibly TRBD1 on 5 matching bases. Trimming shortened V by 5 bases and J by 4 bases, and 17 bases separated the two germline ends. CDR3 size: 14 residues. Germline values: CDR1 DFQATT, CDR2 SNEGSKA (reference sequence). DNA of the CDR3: TGCAGTGCTCAAGACGGGACTCTACTCTATGGCTACACCTTC. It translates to CSAQDGTLLYGYTF.

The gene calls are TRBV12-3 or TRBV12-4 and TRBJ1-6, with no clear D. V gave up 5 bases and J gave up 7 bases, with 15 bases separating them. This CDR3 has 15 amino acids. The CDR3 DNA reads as TGTGCCAGCAGTCCAACCCCCCACAGAAATTCACCCCTCCACTTT. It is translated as CASSPTPHRNSPLHF.

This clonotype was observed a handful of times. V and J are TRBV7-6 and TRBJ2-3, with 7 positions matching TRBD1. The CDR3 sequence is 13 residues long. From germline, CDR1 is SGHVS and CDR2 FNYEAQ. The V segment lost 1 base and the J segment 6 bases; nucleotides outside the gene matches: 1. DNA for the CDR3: TGTGCCAGCAGCTTAGAGACAGGGGATACGCAGTATTTT. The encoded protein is CASSLETGDTQYF. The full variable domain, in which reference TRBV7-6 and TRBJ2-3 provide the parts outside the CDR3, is GAGVSQSPRYKVTKRGQDVALRCDPISGHVSLYWYRQALGQGPEFLTYFNYEAQQDKSGLPNDRFSAERPEGSISTLTIQRTEQRDSAMYRCASSLETGDTQYFGPGTRLTVL.

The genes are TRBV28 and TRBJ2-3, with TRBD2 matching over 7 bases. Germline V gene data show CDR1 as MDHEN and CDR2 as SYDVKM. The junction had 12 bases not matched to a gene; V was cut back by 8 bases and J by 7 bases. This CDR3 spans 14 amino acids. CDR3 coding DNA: TGTGCCAGCGTACCAGCGGGGCCGGTTAATACGCAGTATTTT. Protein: CASVPAGPVNTQYF.